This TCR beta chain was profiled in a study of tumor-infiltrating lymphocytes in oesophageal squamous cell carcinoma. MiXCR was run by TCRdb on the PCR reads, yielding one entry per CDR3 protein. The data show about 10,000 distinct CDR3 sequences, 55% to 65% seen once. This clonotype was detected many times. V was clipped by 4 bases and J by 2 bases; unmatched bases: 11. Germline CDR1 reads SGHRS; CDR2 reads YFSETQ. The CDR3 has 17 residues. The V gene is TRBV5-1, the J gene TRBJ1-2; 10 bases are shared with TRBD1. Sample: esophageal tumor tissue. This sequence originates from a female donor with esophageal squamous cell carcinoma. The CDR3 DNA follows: TGCGCCAGCAGCGGGGGACAGGGGCGGGGAGGCAACTATGGCTACACCTTC. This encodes CASSGGQGRGGNYGYTF.